The present T cell receptor beta chain was sequenced within a study of blood T cell repertoires in COVID-19. CDR3 size: 16 residues. From germline, CDR1 is MNHEY and CDR2 SVGEGT. V was pared by 2 bases and J by 5 bases, with 6 bases of the junction left unmatched. Per the authors' pipeline: From reference gene primer amplification, estimates of nucleated cell counts were derived. Sequenced by immunoSEQ multiplex PCR; TCRdb stores in-frame clones only, minus some. The V and J calls and clone size come from that table; D and trimming were worked out from the DNA. The sample includes roughly 140,000 clones, about 88% of them seen just once.

The source material was peripheral blood. V is TRBV6-2 or TRBV6-3 and J is TRBJ2-2, with 9 bases that match TRBD1. The sequence was obtained from a woman aged 70 to 79 with acute or convalescent COVID-19. The CDR3 here is CASSYPPGQGTGELFF. CDR3 DNA sequence: TGTGCCAGCAGTTACCCGCCGGGACAGGGAACCGGGGAGCTGTTTTTT.